The clone carrying this T cell receptor beta chain was counted only a few times. Its cognate antigen is unknown. These data come from a study of blood T cells in healthy people across ages. Findings and caveats of the study: Older age went with lower TCR beta diversity per million T cells, in a roughly linear way.

V was clipped by 5 bases and J by 3 bases, with 11 bases between them. Germline CDR1 reads SGHTA; CDR2 reads FQGNSA. This CDR3 region has 13 residues. The use of a sample-barcoded 5' primer and a J-beta primer mix characterized a second PCR of about 7 to 12 cycles. TCRdb reanalysed the 5' RACE reads using MiXCR and keeps one entry per CDR3 protein. The repertoire includes under 1,100,000 distinct CDR3 sequences, approximately 25% of them detected once, and less than 0.85% sits in the top ten. These sequences were also reported in another study, on T cells of mothers and their children. From that report: The search for persistent microchimeric T cell clones detected none.

The sequence was collected from a girl aged 2 to 9 in good health. The chain carries TRBV7-2 and TRBJ2-7; D remains unclear. Sequencing was done on a sample of blood. The CDR3 is CASSPSALYEQYF. The CDR3, as DNA: TGTGCCAGCAGCCCAAGCGCCCTCTACGAGCAGTACTTC.